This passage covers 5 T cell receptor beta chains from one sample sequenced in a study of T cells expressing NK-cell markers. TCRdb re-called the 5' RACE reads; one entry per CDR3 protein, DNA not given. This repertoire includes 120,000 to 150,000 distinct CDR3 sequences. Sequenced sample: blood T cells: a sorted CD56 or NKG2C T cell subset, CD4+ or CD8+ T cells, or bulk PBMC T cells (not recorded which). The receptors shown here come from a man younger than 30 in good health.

CDR3 sequence: CASSTPLTSGSRYEQFF. The chain combines TRBV11-2 with TRBJ2-1; the TRBD2 assignment by TCRdb is unverifiable without DNA. This CDR3 comprises 17 residues. CDR1 is SGHAT and CDR2 is FQNNGV in the germline V gene.

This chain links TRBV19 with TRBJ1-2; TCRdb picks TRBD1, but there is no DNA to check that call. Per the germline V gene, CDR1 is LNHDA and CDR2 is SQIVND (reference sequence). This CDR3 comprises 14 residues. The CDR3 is CASSTDRPNYGYTF.

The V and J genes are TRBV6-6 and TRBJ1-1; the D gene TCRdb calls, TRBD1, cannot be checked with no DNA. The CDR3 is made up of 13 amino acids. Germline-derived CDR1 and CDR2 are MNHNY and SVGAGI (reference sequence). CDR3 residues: CASRPGQSAGAFF.

CDR3 protein: CASSEAGYFGYTF. V is TRBV10-2 and J is TRBJ1-2. The germline V gene encodes CDR1 WSHSY and CDR2 SAAADI. The CDR3 is 13 residues long.

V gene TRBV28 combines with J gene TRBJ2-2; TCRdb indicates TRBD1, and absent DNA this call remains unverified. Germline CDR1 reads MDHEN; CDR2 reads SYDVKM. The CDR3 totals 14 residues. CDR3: CASSSPLRTGELFF. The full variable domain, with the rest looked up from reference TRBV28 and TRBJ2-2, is DVKVTQSSRYLVKRTGEKVFLECVQDMDHENMFWYRQDPGLGLRLIYFSYDVKMKEKGDIPEGYSVSREKKERFSLILESASTNQTSMYLCASSSPLRTGELFFGEGSRLTVL.